This entry lists 21 T cell receptor beta chains sequenced from one sample in a study of cytomegalovirus exposure and HLA in healthy donors. Produced via immunoSEQ multiplex PCR; TCRdb's table is partial and in-frame only. The sample has more than 150,000 clones; 70% to 90% are singletons. What was sequenced was PBMCs. These receptors all stem from a man aged 18 to 29 in good health and CMV-seronegative.

In this sample, this clone turned up a few times. The chain's CDR3 is CASSYGTGGYGYTF. CDR3 DNA: TGTGCCAGCAGTTACGGGACAGGGGGCTATGGCTACACCTTC. The rearrangement links TRBV28 to TRBJ1-2; TRBD1 aligns across 11 bases. The junction had 2 bases not matched to a gene; V was cut back by 4 bases and J by 4 bases. Germline-derived CDR1 and CDR2 are MDHEN and SYDVKM. CDR3 length: 14 residues.

This clone was observed a few times. V is TRBV4-1 and J is TRBJ1-5; TRBD1 matches at 7 bases. CDR1 is MGHRA, CDR2 YSYEKL, per germline. J gave up 1 base and V 4 bases, and 7 bases lay outside the gene matches. The CDR3 is 16 amino acids. This CDR3 is CASSPWTGRSNQPQHF. CDR3 DNA: TGCGCCAGCAGCCCTTGGACAGGTCGAAGCAATCAGCCCCAGCATTTT.

As DNA, the CDR3 is TGTGCCATCACAGGGTTCAATCAGCCCCAGCATTTT. Its protein is CAITGFNQPQHF. The chain combines TRBV6-1 with TRBJ1-5; D is perhaps TRBD1 (6 bases). Trimming shortened V by 10 bases and J by 3 bases, and 10 bases separated the two germline ends. The CDR3 length is 12 residues. Germline lookup yields CDR1 MNHNS and CDR2 SASEGT.

Worth noting for this clone: Additional DNA sequences in this sample encode the identical CDR3. The gene calls are TRBV7-2 and TRBJ1-2, with 7 bases aligning to TRBD1. This CDR3 contains 12 residues. V was pared by 5 bases and J by 8 bases, with 5 bases of the junction left unmatched. Germline CDR1 reads SGHTA; CDR2 reads FQGNSA. CDR3 coding DNA: TGTGCCAGCAGCCCCGACAGGGAGGGCTACACCTTC. It translates to CASSPDREGYTF. Variable domain in full (rest from reference TRBV7-2 and TRBJ1-2): GAGVSQSPSNKVTEKGKDVELRCDPISGHTALYWYRQSLGQGLEFLIYFQGNSAPDKSGLPSDRFSAERTGGSVSTLTIQRTQQEDSAVYLCASSPDREGYTFGSGTRLTVV.

The chain is built from TRBV6-6 and TRBJ2-2; D uncertain. Germline V CDR1 and CDR2: MNHNY, SVGAGI (reference sequence). This CDR3 is 15 amino acids long. V was clipped by 6 bases and J by 4 bases, with 15 bases between them. This chain's CDR3 is CASSPVPSVTGELFF. CDR3 DNA: TGTGCCAGCAGCCCCGTCCCTTCCGTCACCGGGGAGCTGTTTTTT.

This clone was observed a few times. The chain combines TRBV5-8 with TRBJ1-5; no clear D gene. There are 12 residues in the CDR3. CDR1 and CDR2 (germline): SGHTS, YDEGEE. Trimming stripped 6 bases from V and 7 bases from J, with 11 bases between. The CDR3 DNA reads as TGTGCCAGCACCAAAGCCCCCCAGCCCCAGCATTTT. Protein: CASTKAPQPQHF.

The chain recombines TRBV6-1 with TRBJ2-3, with TRBD1 matching over 8 bases. This CDR3 has 14 residues. Trimming took 4 bases from V and 5 from J; bases not matched to a gene: 5. Germline V CDR1 and CDR2: MNHNS, SASEGT. The CDR3 DNA reads as TGTGCCAGCAGTGGGACAGGGATGGGAGATACGCAGTATTTT. Its translation: CASSGTGMGDTQYF.

The J gene is TRBJ2-1, the V gene TRBV5-6; 7 nucleotides agree with TRBD2. The CDR3 contains 14 residues. J was trimmed by 7 bases and V by 0 bases; bases with no gene match: 4. Germline-derived CDR1 and CDR2 are SGHDT and YYEEEE. CDR3 DNA sequence: TGTGCCAGCAGCTTGGCTAGCGGAAATAATGAGCAGTTCTTC. The encoded protein is CASSLASGNNEQFF.

The chain is built from TRBV2 and TRBJ1-1; 9 bases are shared with TRBD1. Germline values: CDR1 SNHLY, CDR2 FYNNEI. V shed 6 bases, J shed 3 bases, and the junction held 8 bases outside the gene matches. The CDR3 totals 15 residues. The DNA of the CDR3 is TGTGCCAGCAGCGCCCAACAGGGGGCCGACACTGAAGCTTTCTTT. As protein: CASSAQQGADTEAFF.

The table lists this clone with a few counts. This chain links TRBV28 with TRBJ1-2, with D tentatively TRBD1 (5 bases). CDR3 size: 11 residues. V was shortened by 5 bases and J by 6 bases, with 7 bases between the two germline ends. CDR1 and CDR2 from the germline V gene are MDHEN and SYDVKM. DNA of the CDR3: TGTGCCAGCAGTGGGGGGGATGGCTACACCTTC. It is translated as CASSGGDGYTF.

The J gene is TRBJ2-7, the V gene TRBV4-1; 13 bases fit TRBD2. Trimming took 0 bases from V and 4 from J; bases not matched to a gene: 18. CDR1 and CDR2 (germline): MGHRA, YSYEKL. This CDR3 spans 21 amino acids. Written as DNA, the CDR3 is TGCGCCAGCAGCCAAGATGGCGCGTCTAATCTTAGGACTAGCGGGAGTTACGAGCAGTACTTC. This encodes CASSQDGASNLRTSGSYEQYF.

This rearrangement joins TRBV15 to TRBJ2-1, with TRBD2 matching 14 bases. The germline V gene encodes CDR1 LNHNV and CDR2 YYDKDF (reference sequence). There are 16 residues in the CDR3. V was clipped by 5 bases and J by 7 bases; unmatched bases: 7. In DNA, the CDR3 is TGTGCCACCAGCGGTGGGACTAGCGGGAGACGGAATGAGCAGTTCTTC. Residues: CATSGGTSGRRNEQFF.

Note on this clone: Other DNA sequences within the sample encode an identical CDR3. This chain links TRBV11-3 with TRBJ2-1; TRBD1 matches at 12 bases. After removal of 3 bases from V and 4 bases from J, the junction contained 1 base not matched to a gene. The germline CDR1 and CDR2 sequences are SGHNT and YENEEA. The CDR3 runs to 15 residues. The CDR3 sequence is CASSLGQGAYNEQFF. Here the CDR3 DNA reads TGTGCCAGCAGCTTGGGACAGGGGGCGTACAATGAGCAGTTCTTC.

The chain uses TRBV5-6 and TRBJ2-4; D gene ambiguous. Germline V CDR1 and CDR2: SGHDT, YYEEEE. Trimming removed 4 bases at V and 0 bases at J, with 8 bases between. The CDR3 runs 14 residues. CDR3 in amino acids: CASSTYVAKNIQYF. The CDR3 DNA reads as TGTGCCAGCAGCACCTACGTAGCCAAAAACATTCAGTACTTC.

The genes are TRBV28 and TRBJ1-5; 8 bases agree with TRBD1. Germline CDR1 MDHEN, CDR2 SYDVKM. V was pared by 3 bases and J by 4 bases, with 5 bases of the junction left unmatched. CDR3 length: 15 residues. The chain's CDR3 is CASSLVQGANQPQHF. Written as DNA, the CDR3 is TGTGCCAGCAGTTTGGTGCAGGGGGCGAATCAGCCCCAGCATTTT.

This chain joins TRBV19 and TRBJ2-2; 7 positions agree with TRBD1. The germline gives CDR1 LNHDA, CDR2 SQIVND (reference sequence). The CDR3 totals 14 residues. Germline trimming cut 6 bases from V and 4 bases from J; bases unmatched to any gene: 5. The CDR3 DNA sequence: TGTGCCAGTAGCCTACAGGGGTTCACCGGGGAGCTGTTTTTT. Translated, it gives CASSLQGFTGELFF.

This chain joins TRBV5-6 and TRBJ1-1; TRBD1 might be the D (6 bases). This CDR3 contains 16 residues. V was shortened by 2 bases and J by 0 bases, with 14 bases between the two germline ends. Germline CDR1 SGHDT, CDR2 YYEEEE. The CDR3 region has the DNA TGTGCCAGCAGCTTAAGGCCAGGGGCCATGAACACTGAAGCTTTCTTT. The encoded protein is CASSLRPGAMNTEAFF.

CDR3 DNA: TGCGCCAGCAGCCATGACATTTCTCTAACGAACACTGAAGCTTTCTTT. It specifies CASSHDISLTNTEAFF. The rearrangement joins TRBV5-1 to TRBJ1-1; D is uncertain. Germline CDR1 and CDR2: SGHRS and YFSETQ. The CDR3 sequence is 16 residues long. V lost 4 bases, J lost 1 base, and 17 bases lay in between.

The chain employs TRBV5-1 and TRBJ2-3, with unresolved D. Germline-derived CDR1 and CDR2 are SGHRS and YFSETQ. The CDR3 is 11 amino acids. V was shortened by 5 bases and J by 4 bases, with 5 bases between the two germline ends. CDR3 sequence (DNA): TGCGCCAGCAGGGGCCCAGATACGCAGTATTTT. Amino acids: CASRGPDTQYF.

The chain couples TRBV11-1 to TRBJ1-1, with no clear D. The CDR3 is 14 residues long. Trimming removed 4 bases at V and 1 base at J, with 10 bases between. CDR1 is SGHAT, CDR2 FQDESV, per germline (reference sequence). CDR3 residues: CASSWGEGNTEAFF. The CDR3 region has the DNA TGTGCCAGCAGCTGGGGAGAAGGGAACACTGAAGCTTTCTTT.

V is TRBV25-1 and J is TRBJ2-2, with D possibly matching TRBD1 (5 bases). The CDR3 runs to 13 residues. Germline CDR1 is MGHDK and CDR2 is SYGVNS. Trimming pared 8 bases from V and 4 bases from J, leaving 11 bases between. The CDR3 DNA reads TGTGCCAGCCAGGGTAGGGTCACCGGGGAGCTGTTTTTT. Its translation is CASQGRVTGELFF.